The sequence of this T cell receptor beta chain was determined in a study of cytomegalovirus exposure and HLA in healthy donors. In regard to this clone: As yet, its antigen is unknown.

Study-wide results and caveats: Specificity for CMV antigens was confirmed in vitro for a few of the CMV-associated chains. The classifier reportedly diagnosed cytomegalovirus status with high sensitivity and specificity.

The CDR3 is 13 amino acids. CDR1 SGHTA and CDR2 FQGNSA come from the germline V gene. V shed 3 bases and J shed 3 bases, with 6 bases lying between them. PCR amplification relied on 60 Vbeta primers (plus 13 Jbeta primers). Sequencing used immunoSEQ multiplex PCR; TCRdb keeps in-frame clones, though not all of them. The listing records more than 30,000 clones. The sequence was obtained from a man aged 40-50 years in good health and CMV-seropositive. This chain joins TRBV7-2 and TRBJ1-3; D is unclear. Sample: PBMCs. In nucleotides, the CDR3 is TGTGCCAGCAGCTTTAGGAGTGGAAACACCATATATTTT. Its translation is CASSFRSGNTIYF. Based on the CDR3 plus reference TRBV7-2 and TRBJ1-3, the full variable domain is GAGVSQSPSNKVTEKGKDVELRCDPISGHTALYWYRQSLGQGLEFLIYFQGNSAPDKSGLPSDRFSAERTGGSVSTLTIQRTQQEDSAVYLCASSFRSGNTIYFGEGSWLTVV.